This T cell receptor beta chain was identified in a study of T cells in Graves' hyperthyroidism and ophthalmopathy. Comments on this clonotype: What it recognizes is unknown.

Diagnostic assessment was based on clinical symptoms, serum thyroxine and TRAb, thyroid ultrasound and orbital computed tomography. The PBMCs were sourced from fresh peripheral blood (around 9.9 ml). The CDR3 is 16 amino acids. V shed 6 bases, J shed 4 bases, and the junction held 11 bases outside the gene matches. Looked up from germline, CDR1 is MNHNS and CDR2 is SASEGT. RNA transcripts provided the source from which TCR beta CDR3 regions were amplified. During a first-round RT-PCR of the TCR CDR3, the HTBI primer set was used. TCRdb analysed the multiplex PCR reads with MiXCR anew, one entry per CDR3 protein. The table shows around 350,000 distinct CDR3 sequences, with 25% occurring only once. Study-level points and caveats: It was a median around 6 months before onset that the model predicted ophthalmopathy.

The sequence was collected from a man aged 50-59 years with Graves' hyperthyroidism. Sequences were obtained from blood. The chain carries TRBV6-1 and TRBJ2-2, with TRBD1 matching over 7 bases. The CDR3: CASRPRTGLSTGELFF. The DNA for the CDR3 is TGTGCCAGCAGACCTAGGACAGGCCTCAGCACCGGGGAGCTGTTTTTT.